These T cell receptor beta chains were read from a single sample in a study of PD-1 blockade in classical Hodgkin lymphoma. Generated by immunoSEQ multiplex PCR, the TCRdb table keeps only in-frame clones and is missing some. The sample records 72,000 or so clones, about 93% being singletons. The specimen was peripheral blood mononuclear cells (PBMCs), collected at baseline. These receptors were taken from a human donor with classical Hodgkin lymphoma. The CDR3 runs from the conserved cysteine through the conserved F or W. A D gene is named only where the DNA matches it firmly. The size entry is marked missing in some rows and otherwise reads once, few, many or a size class.

j_gene: TRBJ2-5
d_gene: -
abundance: -
v_gene: TRBV4-3
CDR3aa: CASSQDRLPRETQYF
CDR3nt: TGCGCCAGCAGCCAAGATCGGCTCCCTCGGGAGACCCAGTACTTC

j_gene: TRBJ2-2
d_gene: -
abundance: -
v_gene: TRBV11-2
CDR3aa: CASSFGGTGELFF
CDR3nt: TGTGCCAGCAGCTTCGGGGGCACCGGGGAGCTGTTTTTT

j_gene: TRBJ1-2
d_gene: TRBD1
abundance: -
v_gene: TRBV2
CDR3aa: CASRDRGSFGYTF
CDR3nt: TGTGCCAGCAGGGACAGGGGATCCTTTGGCTACACCTTC

j_gene: TRBJ2-3
d_gene: -
abundance: -
v_gene: TRBV27
CDR3aa: CASSSGRKGTDTQYF
CDR3nt: TGTGCCAGCAGTTCTGGGCGAAAGGGGACAGATACGCAGTATTTT

j_gene: TRBJ1-5
d_gene: -
abundance: once
v_gene: TRBV5-6
CDR3aa: CASSLYASHNQPQHF
CDR3nt: TGTGCCAGCAGCTTGTACGCCAGCCACAATCAGCCCCAGCATTTT

j_gene: TRBJ2-1
d_gene: -
abundance: -
v_gene: TRBV6-5
CDR3aa: CASSYSAGPSNEQFF
CDR3nt: TGTGCCAGCAGTTACTCGGCGGGGCCGTCGAATGAGCAGTTCTTC

j_gene: TRBJ1-6
d_gene: -
abundance: once
v_gene: TRBV27
CDR3aa: CASSMWTNNNSPLHF
CDR3nt: TGTGCCAGCAGTATGTGGACAAACAATAATTCACCCCTCCACTTT

j_gene: TRBJ2-7
d_gene: -
abundance: -
v_gene: TRBV11-3
CDR3aa: CASSDPGTPSYEQYF
CDR3nt: TGTGCCAGCAGCGATCCCGGGACTCCCTCCTACGAGCAGTACTTC

j_gene: TRBJ2-7
d_gene: -
abundance: -
v_gene: TRBV2
CDR3aa: CASTDSKSYEQYF
CDR3nt: TGTGCCAGCACTGACAGCAAGTCCTACGAGCAGTACTTC

j_gene: TRBJ2-7
d_gene: TRBD2
abundance: -
v_gene: TRBV2
CDR3aa: CASRRVRTSGGIYEQYF
CDR3nt: TGTGCCAGCAGGCGAGTTCGGACTAGCGGGGGGATCTACGAGCAGTACTTC

j_gene: TRBJ1-1
d_gene: -
abundance: -
v_gene: TRBV2
CDR3aa: CASKRTIPQRDTEAFF
CDR3nt: TGTGCCAGCAAGCGAACAATTCCCCAGAGGGACACTGAAGCTTTCTTT

j_gene: TRBJ2-1
d_gene: -
abundance: -
v_gene: TRBV5-4
CDR3aa: CASSLDSRSDEQFF
CDR3nt: TGTGCCAGCAGCTTGGATAGTCGGAGCGATGAGCAGTTCTTC

j_gene: TRBJ2-7
d_gene: -
abundance: -
v_gene: TRBV10-3
CDR3aa: CAISESGRVYEQYF
CDR3nt: TGTGCCATCAGTGAGTCTGGCAGGGTATACGAGCAGTACTTC

j_gene: TRBJ1-6
d_gene: -
abundance: -
v_gene: TRBV18
CDR3aa: CASSPIRRINSPLHF
CDR3nt: TGTGCCAGCTCACCTATAAGACGGATTAATTCACCCCTCCACTTT

j_gene: TRBJ2-1
d_gene: TRBD2
abundance: -
v_gene: TRBV9
CDR3aa: CASSVAPGLAVPQSSYNEQFF
CDR3nt: TGTGCCAGCAGCGTAGCCCCGGGACTAGCGGTTCCACAAAGCTCCTACAATGAGCAGTTCTTC

j_gene: TRBJ1-6
d_gene: -
abundance: -
v_gene: TRBV11-2
CDR3aa: CASRDPGRINSPLHF
CDR3nt: TGTGCCAGCAGGGACCCGGGCCGGATTAATTCACCCCTCCACTTT

j_gene: TRBJ2-1
d_gene: TRBD2
abundance: -
v_gene: TRBV7-6
CDR3aa: CASSYKAGLADYNEQFF
CDR3nt: TGTGCCAGCAGCTACAAAGCGGGACTAGCGGATTACAATGAGCAGTTCTTC

j_gene: TRBJ1-5
d_gene: TRBD1
abundance: -
v_gene: TRBV30
CDR3aa: CAWSDGTGDQPQHF
CDR3nt: TGTGCCTGGAGTGACGGGACAGGGGATCAGCCCCAGCATTTT

j_gene: TRBJ2-7
d_gene: -
abundance: once
v_gene: TRBV7-2
CDR3aa: CASSSGTGYYEQYF
CDR3nt: TGTGCCAGCAGCTCCGGGACTGGGTACTACGAGCAGTACTTC

j_gene: TRBJ2-3
d_gene: TRBD2
abundance: -
v_gene: TRBV11-2
CDR3aa: CASSLESGGTDTQYF
CDR3nt: TGTGCCAGCAGCTTAGAAAGCGGGGGAACAGATACGCAGTATTTT

j_gene: TRBJ1-1
d_gene: -
abundance: -
v_gene: TRBV5-1
CDR3aa: CASSLQAGNTEAFF
CDR3nt: TGCGCCAGCAGCTTACAAGCGGGGAACACTGAAGCTTTCTTT

j_gene: TRBJ1-5
d_gene: -
abundance: -
v_gene: TRBV19
CDR3aa: CASSIRQINQPQHF
CDR3nt: TGTGCCAGTAGTATCCGACAGATTAATCAGCCCCAGCATTTT

j_gene: TRBJ2-7
d_gene: -
abundance: once
v_gene: TRBV18
CDR3aa: CASSPGQGLFEQYF
CDR3nt: TGTGCCAGCTCACCAGGCCAGGGCTTGTTCGAGCAGTACTTC

j_gene: TRBJ2-5
d_gene: -
abundance: few
v_gene: TRBV9
CDR3aa: CASSVAGVEETQYF
CDR3nt: TGTGCCAGCAGCGTAGCGGGAGTAGAAGAGACCCAGTACTTC

j_gene: TRBJ2-3
d_gene: TRBD2
abundance: -
v_gene: TRBV5-5
CDR3aa: CASSGTSGSTDTQYF
CDR3nt: TGTGCCAGCAGCGGAACTAGCGGAAGCACAGATACGCAGTATTTT

j_gene: TRBJ2-3
d_gene: TRBD2
abundance: -
v_gene: TRBV7-2
CDR3aa: CASSYGLALTDTQYF
CDR3nt: TGTGCCAGCAGCTATGGACTAGCCCTTACAGATACGCAGTATTTT

j_gene: TRBJ2-1
d_gene: TRBD1
abundance: -
v_gene: TRBV2
CDR3aa: CATSDRGTNEQFF
CDR3nt: TGTGCCACATCGGACAGGGGGACCAATGAGCAGTTCTTC

j_gene: TRBJ2-1
d_gene: TRBD1
abundance: -
v_gene: TRBV7-9
CDR3aa: CASSNRDSSYNEQFF
CDR3nt: TGTGCCAGCAGCAACCGGGACAGCTCCTACAATGAGCAGTTCTTC

j_gene: TRBJ2-1
d_gene: TRBD2
abundance: -
v_gene: TRBV5-1
CDR3aa: CASSAHRTSGTSGSIGFAYNEQFF
CDR3nt: TGCGCCAGCAGCGCGCACCGAACTAGCGGGACTAGCGGGAGTATAGGTTTCGCCTACAATGAGCAGTTCTTC

j_gene: TRBJ2-1
d_gene: -
abundance: -
v_gene: TRBV28
CDR3aa: CASTSRRTSYNEQFF
CDR3nt: TGTGCCAGCACCTCGCGAAGGACGTCCTACAATGAGCAGTTCTTC

j_gene: TRBJ2-2
d_gene: -
abundance: -
v_gene: TRBV27
CDR3aa: CASSSGLNTGELFF
CDR3nt: TGTGCCAGCAGCTCCGGACTGAACACCGGGGAGCTGTTTTTT

j_gene: TRBJ2-3
d_gene: -
abundance: -
v_gene: TRBV5-5
CDR3aa: CASIGSAPDTQYF
CDR3nt: TGTGCCAGCATCGGGTCCGCCCCAGATACGCAGTATTTT

j_gene: TRBJ2-7
d_gene: -
abundance: -
v_gene: TRBV6-6
CDR3aa: CASSASREQYF
CDR3nt: TGTGCCAGCAGTGCCAGCCGCGAGCAGTACTTC

j_gene: TRBJ2-7
d_gene: -
abundance: -
v_gene: TRBV7-8
CDR3aa: CASSFVISSGAYEQYF
CDR3nt: TGTGCCAGCAGCTTCGTTATATCATCAGGAGCCTACGAGCAGTACTTC

j_gene: TRBJ1-1
d_gene: -
abundance: -
v_gene: TRBV29-1
CDR3aa: CSVEDHQGLTEAFF
CDR3nt: TGCAGCGTTGAAGATCATCAGGGGCTTACTGAAGCTTTCTTT

j_gene: TRBJ1-2
d_gene: -
abundance: -
v_gene: TRBV27
CDR3aa: CATRVGAETYGYTF
CDR3nt: TGTGCCACCAGGGTGGGGGCCGAGACCTATGGCTACACCTTC

j_gene: TRBJ2-7
d_gene: -
abundance: -
v_gene: TRBV7-2
CDR3aa: CASSFDRPSYEQYF
CDR3nt: TGTGCCAGCAGCTTCGACAGGCCCTCCTACGAGCAGTACTTC

j_gene: TRBJ2-1
d_gene: TRBD2
abundance: -
v_gene: TRBV5-1
CDR3aa: CASTSPSGRATGEQFF
CDR3nt: TGCGCCAGCACCTCGCCGAGCGGGAGGGCCACCGGTGAGCAGTTCTTC

j_gene: TRBJ2-7
d_gene: TRBD1
abundance: once
v_gene: TRBV9
CDR3aa: CASSANKRTGEIYEQYF
CDR3nt: TGTGCCAGCAGCGCGAACAAACGGACAGGGGAGATCTACGAGCAGTACTTC

j_gene: TRBJ2-7
d_gene: -
abundance: -
v_gene: TRBV18
CDR3aa: CASSSRTGAYEQYF
CDR3nt: TGTGCCAGCTCAAGCCGGACGGGAGCCTACGAGCAGTACTTC

j_gene: TRBJ1-1
d_gene: TRBD1
abundance: -
v_gene: TRBV10-3
CDR3aa: CAIGDRGGAEAFF
CDR3nt: TGTGCCATCGGGGACAGGGGAGGCGCTGAAGCTTTCTTT

j_gene: TRBJ2-3
d_gene: TRBD2
abundance: once
v_gene: TRBV27
CDR3aa: CASTPSGSQPDTQYF
CDR3nt: TGTGCCAGCACCCCTAGCGGGAGCCAGCCAGATACGCAGTATTTT

j_gene: TRBJ1-2
d_gene: TRBD1
abundance: -
v_gene: TRBV6-5
CDR3aa: CASSYTGQGYGYTF
CDR3nt: TGTGCCAGCAGTTACACGGGACAGGGGTATGGCTACACCTTC

j_gene: TRBJ1-5
d_gene: -
abundance: -
v_gene: TRBV5-4
CDR3aa: CASSERQWSGNQPQHF
CDR3nt: TGTGCCAGCAGCGAGCGACAGTGGTCGGGCAATCAGCCCCAGCATTTT

j_gene: TRBJ1-5
d_gene: -
abundance: -
v_gene: TRBV19
CDR3aa: CASSRGDQPQHF
CDR3nt: TGTGCCAGTAGTAGGGGAGATCAGCCCCAGCATTTT

j_gene: TRBJ2-7
d_gene: -
abundance: few
v_gene: TRBV6-5
CDR3aa: CASSYRQGLYEQYF
CDR3nt: TGTGCCAGCAGTTATCGGCAGGGGCTCTACGAGCAGTACTTC

j_gene: TRBJ2-5
d_gene: TRBD2
abundance: -
v_gene: TRBV7-6
CDR3aa: CASSTLAGEETQYF
CDR3nt: TGTGCCAGCAGCACACTAGCGGGAGAGGAGACCCAGTACTTC

j_gene: TRBJ2-4
d_gene: TRBD2
abundance: -
v_gene: TRBV6-5
CDR3aa: CASSYSGRSAKNIQYF
CDR3nt: TGTGCCAGCAGTTATAGCGGGAGAAGTGCCAAAAACATTCAGTACTTC

j_gene: TRBJ1-2
d_gene: -
abundance: -
v_gene: TRBV15
CDR3aa: CATSRAVRTALYTLSGYTF
CDR3nt: TGTGCCACCAGCAGGGCCGTCCGGACGGCCCTATATACACTATCTGGCTACACCTTC

j_gene: TRBJ2-3
d_gene: TRBD2
abundance: -
v_gene: TRBV29-1
CDR3aa: CSVEGTSGRTDTQYF
CDR3nt: TGCAGCGTTGAAGGGACTAGCGGGAGGACAGATACGCAGTATTTT